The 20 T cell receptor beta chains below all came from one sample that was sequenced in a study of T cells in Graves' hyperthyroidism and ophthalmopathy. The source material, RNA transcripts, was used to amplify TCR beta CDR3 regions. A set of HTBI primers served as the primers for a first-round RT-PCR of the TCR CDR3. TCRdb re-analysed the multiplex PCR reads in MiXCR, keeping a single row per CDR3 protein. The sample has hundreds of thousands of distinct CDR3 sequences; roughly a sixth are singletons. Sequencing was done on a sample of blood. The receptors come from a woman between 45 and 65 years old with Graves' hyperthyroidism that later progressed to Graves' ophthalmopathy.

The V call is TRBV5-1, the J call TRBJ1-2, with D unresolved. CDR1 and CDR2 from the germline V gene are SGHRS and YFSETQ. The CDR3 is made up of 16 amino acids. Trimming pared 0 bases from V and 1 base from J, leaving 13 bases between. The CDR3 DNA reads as TGCGCCAGCAGCTTGGCCGCGGCTGAAGGTAACTATGGCTACACCTTC. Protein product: CASSLAAAEGNYGYTF. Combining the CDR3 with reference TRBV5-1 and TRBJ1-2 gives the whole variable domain KAGVTQTPRYLIKTRGQQVTLSCSPISGHRSVSWYQQTPGQGLQFLFEYFSETQRNKGNFPGRFSGRQFSNSRSEMNVSTLELGDSALYLCASSLAAAEGNYGYTFGSGTRLTVV.

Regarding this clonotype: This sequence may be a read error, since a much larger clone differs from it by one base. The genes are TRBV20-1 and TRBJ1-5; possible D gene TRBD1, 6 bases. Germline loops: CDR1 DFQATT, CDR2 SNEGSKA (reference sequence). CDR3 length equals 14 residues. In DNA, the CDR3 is TGCAGTGCCCACGGGGGGGGGGACAATCAGCCCCAGGATTTT. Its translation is CSAHGGGDNQPQDF.

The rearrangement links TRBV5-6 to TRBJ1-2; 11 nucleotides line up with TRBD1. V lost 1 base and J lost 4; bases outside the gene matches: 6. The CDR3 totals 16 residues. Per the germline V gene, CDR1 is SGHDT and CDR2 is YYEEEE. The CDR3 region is CASSLWRTGGGYGYTF. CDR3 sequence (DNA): TGTGCCAGCAGCTTGTGGCGGACAGGGGGCGGCTATGGCTACACCTTC.

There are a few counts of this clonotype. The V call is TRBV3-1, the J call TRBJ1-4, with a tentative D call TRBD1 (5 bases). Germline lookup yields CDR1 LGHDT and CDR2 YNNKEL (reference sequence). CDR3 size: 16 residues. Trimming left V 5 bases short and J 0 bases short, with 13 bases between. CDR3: CASSESTGTTNEKLFF. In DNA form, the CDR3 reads TGTGCCAGCAGCGAAAGCACAGGAACAACTAATGAAAAACTGTTTTTT.

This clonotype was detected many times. CDR3 DNA: TGTGCCAGCAGTTACTCCGCCCTAAAGGACACTGAAGCTTTCTTT. The encoded protein is CASSYSALKDTEAFF. The chain recombines TRBV6-6 with TRBJ1-1; D gene ambiguous. Trimming took 0 bases from V and 3 from J, leaving 11 bases between them. This CDR3 is built from 15 residues. Germline-derived CDR1 and CDR2 are MNHNY and SVGAGI (reference sequence).

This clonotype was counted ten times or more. CDR3 amino acids: CASSQSGVARENTEAFF. As DNA, the CDR3 is TGTGCCAGCAGCCAATCTGGCGTAGCCCGAGAGAACACTGAAGCTTTCTTT. This chain uses TRBV3-1 with TRBJ1-1; D ambiguous. CDR1 is LGHDT and CDR2 is YNNKEL in the germline V gene (reference sequence). The CDR3 covers 17 residues. V gave up 2 bases and J gave up 1 base, with 17 bases separating them.

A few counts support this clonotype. CDR3 in DNA: TGTGCCAGCAGCCTACCGAGGGAAGAGACCCAGTACTTC. This encodes CASSLPREETQYF. The chain uses TRBV12-3 or TRBV12-4 and TRBJ2-5, with a possible D match to TRBD2 (5 bases). The CDR3 length is 13 residues. V lost 6 bases and J 3 bases, leaving 11 bases between the germline ends.

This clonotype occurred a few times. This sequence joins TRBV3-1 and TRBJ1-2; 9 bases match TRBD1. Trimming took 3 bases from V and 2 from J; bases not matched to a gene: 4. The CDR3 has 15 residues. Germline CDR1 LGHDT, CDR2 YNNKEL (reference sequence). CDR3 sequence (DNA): TGTGCCAGCAGCCATGGGACAGGGATAAACTATGGCTACACCTTC. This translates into CASSHGTGINYGYTF.

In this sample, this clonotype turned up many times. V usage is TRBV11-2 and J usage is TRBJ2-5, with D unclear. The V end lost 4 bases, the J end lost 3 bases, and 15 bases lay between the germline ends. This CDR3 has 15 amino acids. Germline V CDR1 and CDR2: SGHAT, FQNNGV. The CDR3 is CASSSLEHPEETQYF. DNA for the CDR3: TGTGCCAGCAGCTCCCTCGAACATCCCGAAGAGACCCAGTACTTC.

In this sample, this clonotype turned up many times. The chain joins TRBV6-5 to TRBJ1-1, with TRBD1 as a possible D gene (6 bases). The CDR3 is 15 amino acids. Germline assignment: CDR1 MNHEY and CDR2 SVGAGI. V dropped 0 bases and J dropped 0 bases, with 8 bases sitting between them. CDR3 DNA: TGTGCCAGCAGTTACTCCCAGGGGATGAACACTGAAGCTTTCTTT. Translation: CASSYSQGMNTEAFF.

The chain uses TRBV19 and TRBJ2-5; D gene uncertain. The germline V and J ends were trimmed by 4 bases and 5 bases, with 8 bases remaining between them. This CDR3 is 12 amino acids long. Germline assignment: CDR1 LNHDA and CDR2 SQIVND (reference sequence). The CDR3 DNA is TGTGCCAGTAGTAACGTCCGGGAGACCCAGTACTTC. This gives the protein CASSNVRETQYF.

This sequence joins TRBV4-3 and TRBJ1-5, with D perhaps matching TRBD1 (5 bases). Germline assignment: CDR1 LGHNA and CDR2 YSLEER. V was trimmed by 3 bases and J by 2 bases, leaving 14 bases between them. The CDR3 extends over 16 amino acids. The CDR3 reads CASSQGWDQGNQPQHF. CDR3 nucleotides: TGCGCCAGCAGCCAGGGATGGGACCAGGGCAATCAGCCCCAGCATTTT.

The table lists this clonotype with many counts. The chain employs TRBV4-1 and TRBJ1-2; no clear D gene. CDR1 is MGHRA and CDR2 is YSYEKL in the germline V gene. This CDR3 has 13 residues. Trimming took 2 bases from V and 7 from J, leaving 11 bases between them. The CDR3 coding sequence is TGCGCCAGCAGCCAAAAGCGGGCTGGTGGCTACACCTTC. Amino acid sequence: CASSQKRAGGYTF.

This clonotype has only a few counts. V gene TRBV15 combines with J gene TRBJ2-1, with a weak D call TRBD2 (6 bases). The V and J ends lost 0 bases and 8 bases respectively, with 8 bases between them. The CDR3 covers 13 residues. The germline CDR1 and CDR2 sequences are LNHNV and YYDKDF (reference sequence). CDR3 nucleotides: TGTGCCACCAGCAGAGATAGGAGGGATGAGCAGTTCTTC. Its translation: CATSRDRRDEQFF. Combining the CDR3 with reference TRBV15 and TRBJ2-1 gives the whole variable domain DAMVIQNPRYQVTQFGKPVTLSCSQTLNHNVMYWYQQKSSQAPKLLFHYYDKDFNNEADTPDNFQSRRPNTSFCFLDIRSPGLGDTAMYLCATSRDRRDEQFFGPGTRLTVL.

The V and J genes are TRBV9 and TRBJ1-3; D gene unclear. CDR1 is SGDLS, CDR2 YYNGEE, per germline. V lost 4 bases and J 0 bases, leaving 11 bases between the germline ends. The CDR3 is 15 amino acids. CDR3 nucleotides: TGTGCCAGCAGCACCAGACGGGACTCTGGAAACACCATATATTTT. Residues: CASSTRRDSGNTIYF. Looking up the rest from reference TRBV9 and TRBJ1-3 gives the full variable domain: DSGVTQTPKHLITATGQRVTLRCSPRSGDLSVYWYQQSLDQGLQFLIQYYNGEERAKGNILERFSAQQFPDLHSELNLSSLELGDSALYFCASSTRRDSGNTIYFGEGSWLTVV.

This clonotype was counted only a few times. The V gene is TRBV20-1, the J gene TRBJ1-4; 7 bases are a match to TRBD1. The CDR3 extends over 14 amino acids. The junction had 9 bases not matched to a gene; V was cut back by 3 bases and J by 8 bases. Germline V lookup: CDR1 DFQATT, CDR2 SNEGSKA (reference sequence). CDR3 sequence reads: CSASTSGGWEKLFF. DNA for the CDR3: TGCAGTGCTAGTACCTCAGGGGGTTGGGAAAAACTGTTTTTT.

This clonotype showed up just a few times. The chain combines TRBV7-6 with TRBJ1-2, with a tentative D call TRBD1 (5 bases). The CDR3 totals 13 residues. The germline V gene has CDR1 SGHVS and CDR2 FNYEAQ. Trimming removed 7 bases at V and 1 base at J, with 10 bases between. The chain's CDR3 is CASTKDINYGYTF. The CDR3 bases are TGTGCCAGCACCAAGGACATTAACTATGGCTACACCTTC.

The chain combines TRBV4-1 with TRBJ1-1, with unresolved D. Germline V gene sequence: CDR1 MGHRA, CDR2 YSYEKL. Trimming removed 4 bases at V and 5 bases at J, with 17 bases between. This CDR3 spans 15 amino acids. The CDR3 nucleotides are TGCGCCAGCAGCCCCCTCGACGAAATAGGTACTGAAGCTTTCTTT. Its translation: CASSPLDEIGTEAFF.

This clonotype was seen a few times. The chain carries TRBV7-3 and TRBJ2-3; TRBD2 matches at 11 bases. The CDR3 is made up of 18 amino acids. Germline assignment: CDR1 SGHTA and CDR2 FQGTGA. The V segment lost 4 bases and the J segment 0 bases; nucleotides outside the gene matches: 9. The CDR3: CASSSLGTSGASTDTQYF. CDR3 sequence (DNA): TGTGCCAGCAGCTCGCTAGGGACTAGCGGTGCTAGCACAGATACGCAGTATTTT.

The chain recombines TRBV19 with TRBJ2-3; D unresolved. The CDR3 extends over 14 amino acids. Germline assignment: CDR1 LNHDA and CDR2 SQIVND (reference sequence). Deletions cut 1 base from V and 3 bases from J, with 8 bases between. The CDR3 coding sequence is TGTGCCAGTAGTATAGTGCCCTCGACAGATACGCAGTATTTT. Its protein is CASSIVPSTDTQYF.